The following is a T cell receptor (beta chain) sequence with its context. Produced via immunoSEQ multiplex PCR; TCRdb's table is partial and in-frame only. The table lists roughly 280,000 clones, over 75% of them singletons. The germline V gene encodes CDR1 SGHTA and CDR2 FQGTGA. The CDR3 is 16 residues long. Losses at the gene ends were 1 base for V and 0 bases for J; bases not matched to a gene: 3. This sample was taken from a study of blood T cell repertoires in COVID-19. The receptor was isolated from a woman between 65 and 79 years old with acute or convalescent COVID-19. Sequencing was done on a sample of peripheral blood. This sequence joins TRBV7-3 and TRBJ2-1; TRBD2 agrees at 7 bases. The CDR3 DNA reads as TGTGCCAGCAGCTTAATCGGCGGGGGCTCCTACAATGAGCAGTTCTTC. Amino acids: CASSLIGGGSYNEQFF.